The 24 T cell receptor beta chains below all came from one sample that was sequenced in a study of blood T cell repertoires in COVID-19. Produced via immunoSEQ multiplex PCR; TCRdb's table is partial and in-frame only. The table has approximately 80,000 clones, around 74% seen once. Sequenced material: peripheral blood. The receptors derive from a human donor in a cohort sampled during active COVID-19.

In this sample, this clone turned up a few times. This chain links TRBV5-1 with TRBJ1-2; 10 positions match TRBD1. The CDR3 runs 14 residues. V was pared by 0 bases and J by 7 bases, with 3 bases of the junction left unmatched. The germline gives CDR1 SGHRS, CDR2 YFSETQ. CDR3 nucleotide sequence: TGCGCCAGCAGCTTGGGGGACAGGGGATGTGGCTACACCTTC. Encoded protein: CASSLGDRGCGYTF.

V and J are TRBV25-1 and TRBJ1-5, with 7 bases that match TRBD1. CDR3 size: 14 residues. V was clipped by 2 bases and J by 7 bases; unmatched bases: 5. The germline V gene has CDR1 MGHDK and CDR2 SYGVNS. CDR3 in DNA: TGTGCCAGCAGTGAAAAACAGGGGAGCCAGCCCCAGCATTTT. It yields the protein CASSEKQGSQPQHF.

The rearrangement joins TRBV7-3 to TRBJ2-1; TRBD2 agrees at 8 bases. V lost 5 bases and J lost 7; bases outside the gene matches: 13. Germline lookup yields CDR1 SGHTA and CDR2 FQGTGA. The CDR3 has 16 residues. CDR3 bases: TGTGCCAGCAGCCCACCGGGGCGGGGGGCTGGAAATGAGCAGTTCTTC. Its translation: CASSPPGRGAGNEQFF.

The V and J genes are TRBV7-3 and TRBJ2-5; maybe TRBD2 (5 bases). This CDR3 has 15 amino acids. Trimming pared 5 bases from V and 2 bases from J, leaving 15 bases between. Germline CDR1 is SGHTA and CDR2 is FQGTGA. The CDR3 DNA reads as TGTGCCAGCAGCCCCCTGGCCGGGGAACAAGAGACCCAGTACTTC. Translating gives CASSPLAGEQETQYF. The complete variable domain, with remaining parts taken from reference TRBV7-3 and TRBJ2-5, reads GAGVSQTPSNKVTEKGKYVELRCDPISGHTALYWYRQSLGQGPEFLIYFQGTGAADDSGLPNDRFFAVRPEGSVSTLKIQRTERGDSAVYLCASSPLAGEQETQYFGPGTRLLVL.

This chain joins TRBV7-8 and TRBJ1-3; D gene ambiguous. The CDR3 consists of 17 residues. The V end lost 2 bases, the J end lost 0 bases, and 14 bases lay between the germline ends. CDR1 is SGHVS, CDR2 FQNEAQ, per germline. CDR3 in amino acids: CASSLNGSPLSGNTIYF. In nucleotides, the CDR3 is TGTGCCAGCAGCTTAAACGGGTCCCCTCTCTCTGGAAACACCATATATTTT.

The chain couples TRBV2 to TRBJ1-1, with D maybe TRBD1 (6 bases). Germline values: CDR1 SNHLY, CDR2 FYNNEI. The CDR3 loop spans 15 amino acids. V was clipped by 4 bases and J by 1 base, with 13 bases between them. CDR3 residues: CASSAIGQKNTEAFF. The CDR3 DNA reads TGTGCCAGCAGTGCTATCGGACAGAAGAACACTGAAGCTTTCTTT.

The gene calls are TRBV5-1 and TRBJ2-2, with 7 bases lining up with TRBD2. CDR1 SGHRS and CDR2 YFSETQ come from the germline V gene. Trimming removed 2 bases from V and 8 bases from J; junction bases left unmatched: 3. There are 13 residues in the CDR3. The CDR3 reads CASSFGGGGELFF. In nucleotides, the CDR3 is TGCGCCAGCAGCTTCGGCGGGGGTGGGGAGCTGTTTTTT.

V is TRBV15 and J is TRBJ1-2; D remains unclear. V lost 0 bases, J lost 4 bases, and 12 bases lay in between. In germline, CDR1 is LNHNV, CDR2 YYDKDF (reference sequence). This CDR3 region has 15 residues. The CDR3 DNA follows: TGTGCCACCAGCAGAGAAAACGCAGGCAGCTATGGCTACACCTTC. This sequence encodes CATSRENAGSYGYTF.

The V call is TRBV30, the J call TRBJ2-5; 8 positions agree with TRBD1. The CDR3 totals 15 residues. The V and J ends lost 0 bases and 7 bases, in that order; junction bases with no gene match: 10. Per germline, CDR1 GTSNPN and CDR2 SVGIG (reference sequence). Written as DNA, the CDR3 is TGTGCCTGGAGTGTCGGACAGGGACCCCAGGGGACCCAGTACTTC. Amino acids: CAWSVGQGPQGTQYF.

The gene calls are TRBV5-1 and TRBJ1-2, with 8 bases matching TRBD1. Unmatched junction bases numbered 4, after V lost 5 bases and J lost 4 bases. CDR3 length: 13 amino acids. Per germline, CDR1 SGHRS and CDR2 YFSETQ. CDR3 protein: CASRPTGAYGYTF. Written as DNA, the CDR3 is TGCGCCAGCAGACCGACAGGGGCCTATGGCTACACCTTC.

The V call is TRBV28, the J call TRBJ2-5, with 8 bases lining up with TRBD2. The V gene's germline CDR1 is MDHEN and CDR2 SYDVKM. The CDR3 sequence is 15 residues long. J gave up 5 bases and V 6 bases, and 11 bases lay outside the gene matches. The CDR3 DNA follows: TGTGCCAGCAGCCCCCCCCAGGGCGGGAGGGAGACCCAGTACTTC. It translates to CASSPPQGGRETQYF.

The chain links TRBV6-5 to TRBJ2-7, with 8 bases identical to TRBD1. From germline, CDR1 is MNHEY and CDR2 SVGAGI. The CDR3 spans 16 residues. V was pared by 2 bases and J by 0 bases, with 6 bases of the junction left unmatched. CDR3 DNA sequence: TGTGCCAGCAGTTACAGCAGGGGGCCCACCTCCTACGAGCAGTACTTC. The encoded protein is CASSYSRGPTSYEQYF.

The V call is TRBV28, the J call TRBJ2-4; tentatively, D is TRBD2 (6 bases). The CDR3 extends over 13 amino acids. CDR1 is MDHEN, CDR2 SYDVKM, per germline. CDR3 sequence reads: CAAWDLAKNIQYF. In DNA, the CDR3 is TGTGCTGCCTGGGACTTAGCCAAAAACATTCAGTACTTC. Based on the CDR3 plus reference TRBV28 and TRBJ2-4, the full variable domain is DVKVTQSSRYLVKRTGEKVFLECVQDMDHENMFWYRQDPGLGLRLIYFSYDVKMKEKGDIPEGYSVSREKKERFSLILESASTNQTSMYLCAAWDLAKNIQYFGAGTRLSVL.

This clone was detected only a few times. The chain uses TRBV11-2 and TRBJ2-5, with TRBD1 as a possible D gene (7 bases). The CDR3 is made up of 14 amino acids. Trimming cost V 4 bases and J 7 bases, with 16 bases left between them. Germline V gene lookup returns CDR1 SGHAT and CDR2 FQNNGV. CDR3 protein: CASSSLGQGGTQYF. CDR3 DNA sequence: TGTGCCAGCAGCTCCCTAGGGCAGGGGGGGACCCAGTACTTC.

The V gene is TRBV6-2 or TRBV6-3, the J gene TRBJ2-5; 7 bases align to TRBD2. The ends lost 2 bases at V and 2 bases at J; junction bases unmatched: 14. The CDR3 covers 18 residues. From germline, CDR1 is MNHEY and CDR2 SVGEGT. The CDR3 DNA sequence: TGTGCCAGCAGTTACCCGGGCGCTCAAGCGGGGAAGCAAGAGACCCAGTACTTC. As protein: CASSYPGAQAGKQETQYF.

The rearrangement joins TRBV5-5 to TRBJ2-7; no clear D. The CDR3 loop spans 13 amino acids. Trimming pared 4 bases from V and 6 bases from J, leaving 14 bases between. The germline V gene encodes CDR1 SGHKS and CDR2 YYEKEE (reference sequence). Here the CDR3 DNA reads TGTGCCAGCAGCCCCAGGTTGTTGAGCGAGCAGTACTTC. Amino acid sequence: CASSPRLLSEQYF.

This clone has just one count. The chain recombines TRBV9 with TRBJ2-7, with TRBD1 matching over 9 bases. This CDR3 is built from 14 residues. CDR1 is SGDLS, CDR2 YYNGEE, per germline. The ends lost 4 bases at V and 3 bases at J; junction bases unmatched: 5. The CDR3 here is CASSLGTGSYEQYF. CDR3 sequence (DNA): TGTGCCAGCAGCCTGGGGACAGGGAGCTACGAGCAGTACTTC.

For the CDR3, the DNA is TGTGCCAGCAGCTTAACCGGGGAGCTGTTTTTT. Its protein is CASSLTGELFF. The chain uses TRBV3-1 (or the pseudogene TRBV3-2) and TRBJ2-2; no definite D call. CDR3 length: 11 residues. Per germline, CDR1 LGHDT and CDR2 YNNKEL (reference sequence). The V gene lost 5 bases and the J gene lost 5 bases, with 3 bases spanning the gap.

The chain is built from TRBV10-3 and TRBJ1-6, with D perhaps matching TRBD1 (5 bases). The germline CDR1 and CDR2 sequences are ENHRY and SYGVKD. The CDR3 has 16 amino acids. V lost 6 bases, J lost 1 base, and 13 bases lay in between. CDR3 residues: CAIRGGSVSYNSPLHF. The CDR3 DNA reads TGTGCCATCAGGGGGGGGTCGGTGTCCTATAATTCACCCCTCCACTTT.

On this clone itself: Sequence at one end of the junction differs from germline and may be a read error. The chain links TRBV6-5 to TRBJ1-2, with D tentatively TRBD1 (6 bases). The CDR3 contains 10 residues. Looked up from germline, CDR1 is MNHEY and CDR2 is SVGAGI. The CDR3 DNA follows: TGCCCTAGAAACAGGGTGGGCTACACCTTC. Residues: CPRNRVGYTF.

The CDR3 loop reads CASSLATGNTEAFF. CDR3 DNA sequence: TGTGCCAGCAGCTTAGCGACAGGGAACACTGAAGCTTTCTTT. This chain links TRBV7-2 with TRBJ1-1; weak D call: TRBD1 (6 bases). The CDR3 sequence is 14 residues long. The germline V gene encodes CDR1 SGHTA and CDR2 FQGNSA. Trimming shortened V by 0 bases and J by 1 base, and 6 bases separated the two germline ends.

The chain couples TRBV6-5 to TRBJ1-3, with unresolved D. Germline V gives CDR1 MNHEY, CDR2 SVGAGI. This CDR3 contains 15 residues. Trimming shortened V by 6 bases and J by 0 bases, and 12 bases separated the two germline ends. In DNA form, the CDR3 reads TGTGCCAGCAGCGAGCGGGCGTTCTCTGGAAACACCATATATTTT. The encoded protein is CASSERAFSGNTIYF.

The chain links TRBV2 to TRBJ2-7; no clear D. Trimming left V 5 bases short and J 3 bases short, with 5 bases between. The germline V gene has CDR1 SNHLY and CDR2 FYNNEI. The CDR3 totals 11 residues. The CDR3 bases are TGTGCCAGCAGTTACATCTACGAGCAGTACTTC. This sequence encodes CASSYIYEQYF.

J is TRBJ1-2 and V is TRBV6-6; 11 nucleotides agree with TRBD1. CDR1 and CDR2 (germline): MNHNY, SVGAGI (reference sequence). The CDR3 runs to 16 residues. V was pared by 2 bases and J by 8 bases, with 10 bases of the junction left unmatched. The CDR3 DNA reads TGTGCCAGCAGTTACGGCAGGACAGGGGGCGGTAAGGGCTACACCTTC. It encodes CASSYGRTGGGKGYTF.